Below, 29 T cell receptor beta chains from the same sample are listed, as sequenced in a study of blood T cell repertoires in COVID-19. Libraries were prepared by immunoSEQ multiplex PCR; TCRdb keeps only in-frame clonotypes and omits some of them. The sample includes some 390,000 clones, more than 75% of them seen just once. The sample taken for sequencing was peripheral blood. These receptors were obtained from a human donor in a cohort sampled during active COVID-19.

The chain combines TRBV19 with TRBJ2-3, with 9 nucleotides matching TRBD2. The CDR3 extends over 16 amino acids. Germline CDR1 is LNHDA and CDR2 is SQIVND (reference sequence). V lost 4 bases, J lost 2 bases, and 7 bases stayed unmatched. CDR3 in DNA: TGTGCCAGTAGTACCGACAGACTAGCGGACACAGATACGCAGTATTTT. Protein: CASSTDRLADTDTQYF. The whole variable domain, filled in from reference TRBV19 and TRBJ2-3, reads DGGITQSPKYLFRKEGQNVTLSCEQNLNHDAMYWYRQDPGQGLRLIYYSQIVNDFQKGDIAEGYSVSREKKESFPLTVTSAQKNPTAFYLCASSTDRLADTDTQYFGPGTRLTVL.

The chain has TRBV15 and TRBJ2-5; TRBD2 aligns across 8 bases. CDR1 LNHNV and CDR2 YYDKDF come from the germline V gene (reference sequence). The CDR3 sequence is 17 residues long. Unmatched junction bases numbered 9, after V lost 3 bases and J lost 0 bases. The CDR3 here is CATSSLSGGLDQETQYF. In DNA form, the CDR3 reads TGTGCCACCAGCAGCCTCTCGGGAGGGTTGGACCAAGAGACCCAGTACTTC.

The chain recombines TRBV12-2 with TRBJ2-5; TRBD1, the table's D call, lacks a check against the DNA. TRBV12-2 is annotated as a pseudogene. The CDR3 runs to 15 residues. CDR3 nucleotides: TGTGCAAGTCGCACTCGGGACAGGGGAAAAGAGACCCAGTACTTC. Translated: CASRTRDRGKETQYF.

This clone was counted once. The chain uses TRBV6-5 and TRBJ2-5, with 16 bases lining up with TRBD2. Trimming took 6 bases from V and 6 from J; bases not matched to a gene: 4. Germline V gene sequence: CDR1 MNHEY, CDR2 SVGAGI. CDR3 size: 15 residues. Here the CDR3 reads CASSWGLAGGQTQYF. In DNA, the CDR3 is TGTGCCAGCAGCTGGGGACTAGCGGGGGGGCAGACCCAGTACTTC.

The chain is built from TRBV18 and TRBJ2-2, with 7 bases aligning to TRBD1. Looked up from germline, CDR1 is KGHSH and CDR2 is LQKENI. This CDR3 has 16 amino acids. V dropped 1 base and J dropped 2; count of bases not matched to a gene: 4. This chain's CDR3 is CASSPQGTANTGELFF. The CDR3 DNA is TGTGCCAGCTCACCACAAGGGACAGCAAACACCGGGGAGCTGTTTTTT.

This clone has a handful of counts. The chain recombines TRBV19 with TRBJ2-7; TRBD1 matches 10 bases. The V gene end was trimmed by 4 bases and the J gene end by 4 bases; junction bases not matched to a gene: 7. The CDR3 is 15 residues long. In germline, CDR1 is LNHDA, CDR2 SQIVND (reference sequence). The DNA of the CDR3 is TGTGCCAGTAGTAGAAGTTTGGGACAGGGGTACGAGCAGTACTTC. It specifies CASSRSLGQGYEQYF.

CDR3 residues: CSVEEESPLHF. In nucleotides, the CDR3 is TGCAGCGTTGAGGAGGAATCACCCCTCCACTTT. J is TRBJ1-6 and V is TRBV29-1; D gene unclear. V was trimmed by 3 bases and J by 10 bases, leaving 7 bases between them. Germline assignment: CDR1 SQVTM and CDR2 ANQGSEA. This CDR3 has 11 residues. Filled out from reference TRBV29-1 and TRBJ1-6, the complete variable domain reads SAVISQKPSRDICQRGTSLTIQCQVDSQVTMMFWYRQQPGQSLTLIATANQGSEATYESGFVIDKFPISRPNLTFSTLTVSNMSPEDSSIYLCSVEEESPLHFGNGTRLTVT.

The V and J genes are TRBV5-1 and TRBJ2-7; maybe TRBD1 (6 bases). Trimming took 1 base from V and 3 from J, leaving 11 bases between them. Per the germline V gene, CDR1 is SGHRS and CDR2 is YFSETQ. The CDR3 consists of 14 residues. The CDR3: CASSLKDSHYEQYF. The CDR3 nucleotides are TGCGCCAGCAGCTTGAAGGACAGCCACTACGAGCAGTACTTC.

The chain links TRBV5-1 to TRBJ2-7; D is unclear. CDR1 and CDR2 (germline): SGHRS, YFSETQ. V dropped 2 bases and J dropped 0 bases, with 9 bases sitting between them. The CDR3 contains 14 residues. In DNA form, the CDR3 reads TGCGCCAGCAGCTTCGCGGCGAGCTCCTACGAGCAGTACTTC. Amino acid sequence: CASSFAASSYEQYF.

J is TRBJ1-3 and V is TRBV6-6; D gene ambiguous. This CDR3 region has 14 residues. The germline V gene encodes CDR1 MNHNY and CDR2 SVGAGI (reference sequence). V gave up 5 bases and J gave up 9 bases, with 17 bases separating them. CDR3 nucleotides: TGTGCCAGCAGTCCGCAGGCCACCATGGGCACCATATATTTT. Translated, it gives CASSPQATMGTIYF.

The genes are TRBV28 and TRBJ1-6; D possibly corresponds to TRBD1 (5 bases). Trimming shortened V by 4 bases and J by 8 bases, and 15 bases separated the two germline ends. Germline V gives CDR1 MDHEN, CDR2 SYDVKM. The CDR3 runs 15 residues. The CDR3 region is CASSSATENYSPLHF. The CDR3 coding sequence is TGTGCCAGCAGTTCAGCGACAGAGAACTATTCACCCCTCCACTTT.

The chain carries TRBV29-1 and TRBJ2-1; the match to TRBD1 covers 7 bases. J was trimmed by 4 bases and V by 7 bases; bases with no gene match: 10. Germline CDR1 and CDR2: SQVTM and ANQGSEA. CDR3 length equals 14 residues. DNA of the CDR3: TGCAGCGCAGGACAGGACTCAGGTTACAATGAGCAGTTCTTC. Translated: CSAGQDSGYNEQFF.

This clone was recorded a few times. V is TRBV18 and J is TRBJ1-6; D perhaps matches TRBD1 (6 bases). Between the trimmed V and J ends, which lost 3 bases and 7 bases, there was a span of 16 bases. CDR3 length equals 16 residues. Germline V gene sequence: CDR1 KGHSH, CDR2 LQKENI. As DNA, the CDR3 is TGTGCCAGCTCACCTTGGAACCAGGGGCCCAATTCACCCCTCCACTTT. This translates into CASSPWNQGPNSPLHF.

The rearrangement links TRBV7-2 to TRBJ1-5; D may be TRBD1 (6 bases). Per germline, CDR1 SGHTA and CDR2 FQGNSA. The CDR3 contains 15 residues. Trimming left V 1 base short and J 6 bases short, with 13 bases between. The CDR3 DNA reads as TGTGCCAGCAGCTTAGTTGGGGGCAGCGGTCAGCCCCAGCATTTT. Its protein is CASSLVGGSGQPQHF.

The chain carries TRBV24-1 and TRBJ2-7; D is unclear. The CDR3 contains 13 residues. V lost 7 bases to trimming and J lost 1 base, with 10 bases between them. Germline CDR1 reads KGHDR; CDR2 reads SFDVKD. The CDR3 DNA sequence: TGTGCCACCAGCCCCCTCGGGTCCTACGAGCAGTACTTC. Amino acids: CATSPLGSYEQYF.

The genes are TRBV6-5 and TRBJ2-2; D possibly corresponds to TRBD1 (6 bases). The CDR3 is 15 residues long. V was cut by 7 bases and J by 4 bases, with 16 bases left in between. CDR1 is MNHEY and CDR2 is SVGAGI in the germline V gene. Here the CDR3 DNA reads TGTGCCAGCAATAGTAAGGGGGATGGCACCGGGGAGCTGTTTTTT. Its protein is CASNSKGDGTGELFF.

As DNA, the CDR3 is TGTGCCAGCAGCTTACGGCGGCGTACAGATACGCAGTATTTT. Its translation is CASSLRRRTDTQYF. The V and J genes are TRBV11-1 and TRBJ2-3; D is uncertain. CDR3 length: 14 amino acids. Germline CDR1 is SGHAT and CDR2 is FQDESV (reference sequence). Trimming took 2 bases from V and 3 from J, leaving 9 bases between them.

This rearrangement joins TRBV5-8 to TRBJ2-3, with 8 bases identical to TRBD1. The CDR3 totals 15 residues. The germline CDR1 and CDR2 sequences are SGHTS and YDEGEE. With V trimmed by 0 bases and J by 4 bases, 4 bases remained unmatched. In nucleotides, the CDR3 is TGTGCCAGCAGCTTGGCACAGGGGGTGTCAGATACGCAGTATTTT. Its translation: CASSLAQGVSDTQYF.

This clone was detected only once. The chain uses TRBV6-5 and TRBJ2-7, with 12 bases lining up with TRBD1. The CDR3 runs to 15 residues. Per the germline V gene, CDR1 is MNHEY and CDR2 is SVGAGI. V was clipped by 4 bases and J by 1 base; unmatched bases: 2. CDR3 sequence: CASSLGQGASYEQYF. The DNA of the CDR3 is TGTGCCAGCAGTTTGGGACAGGGGGCGTCCTACGAGCAGTACTTC.

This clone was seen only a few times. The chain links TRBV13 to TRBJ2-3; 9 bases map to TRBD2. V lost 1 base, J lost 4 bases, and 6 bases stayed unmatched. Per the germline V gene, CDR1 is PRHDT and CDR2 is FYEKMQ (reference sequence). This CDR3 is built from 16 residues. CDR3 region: CASSLVVAGGADTQYF. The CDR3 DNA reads TGTGCCAGCAGCTTAGTTGTGGCGGGAGGGGCAGATACGCAGTATTTT.

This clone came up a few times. The CDR3 sequence is CASSPSGTGGDYGYTF. The CDR3 DNA is TGTGCCAGCTCACCCTCCGGGACAGGGGGCGACTATGGCTACACCTTC. The chain joins TRBV18 to TRBJ1-2, with 12 nucleotides matching TRBD1. J lost 3 bases, V lost 3 bases, and 5 bases had no gene match. The CDR3 has 16 residues. The V gene's germline CDR1 is KGHSH and CDR2 LQKENI.

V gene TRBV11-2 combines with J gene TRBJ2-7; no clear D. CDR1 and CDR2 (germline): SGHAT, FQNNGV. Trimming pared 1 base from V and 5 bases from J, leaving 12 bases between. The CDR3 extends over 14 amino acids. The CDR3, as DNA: TGTGCCAGCAGCTTAGTTCGGGTTCTAGACGAGCAGTACTTC. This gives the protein CASSLVRVLDEQYF.

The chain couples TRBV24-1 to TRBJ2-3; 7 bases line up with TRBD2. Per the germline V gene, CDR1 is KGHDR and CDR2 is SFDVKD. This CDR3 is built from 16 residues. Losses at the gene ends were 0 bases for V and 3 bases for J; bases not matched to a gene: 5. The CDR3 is CATSDLKGGGTDTQYF. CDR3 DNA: TGTGCCACCAGTGATTTGAAGGGCGGGGGTACAGATACGCAGTATTTT.

CDR3 in DNA: TGTGCCAGCAGCGATGGCCCAGATACGCAGTATTTT. This sequence encodes CASSDGPDTQYF. V and J are TRBV9 and TRBJ2-3; D unclear. Germline loops: CDR1 SGDLS, CDR2 YYNGEE. The germline V and J ends were trimmed by 3 bases and 4 bases, with 6 bases remaining between them. The CDR3 covers 12 residues.

The CDR3 sequence is CASSLDSNNEQFF. CDR3 sequence (DNA): TGTGCCAGCAGCTTAGACAGTAACAATGAGCAGTTCTTC. The chain employs TRBV7-9 and TRBJ2-1; D unclear. Germline V gives CDR1 SEHNR, CDR2 FQNEAQ (reference sequence). The CDR3 length is 13 residues. V gave up 1 base and J gave up 5 bases, with 6 bases separating them.

CDR3 protein: CAINSGGTEAFF. Here the CDR3 DNA reads TGTGCCATCAACTCAGGAGGGACTGAAGCTTTCTTT. The V and J genes are TRBV10-3 and TRBJ1-1, with no clear D. V was trimmed by 7 bases and J by 5 bases, leaving 11 bases between them. Germline assignment: CDR1 ENHRY and CDR2 SYGVKD. The CDR3 covers 12 residues.

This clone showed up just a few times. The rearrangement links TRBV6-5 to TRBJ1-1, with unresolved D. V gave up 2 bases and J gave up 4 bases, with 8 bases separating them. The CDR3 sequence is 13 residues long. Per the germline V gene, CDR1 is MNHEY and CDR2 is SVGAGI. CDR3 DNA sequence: TGTGCCAGCAGTTACCGGTTTTTCACTGAAGCTTTCTTT. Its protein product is CASSYRFFTEAFF.

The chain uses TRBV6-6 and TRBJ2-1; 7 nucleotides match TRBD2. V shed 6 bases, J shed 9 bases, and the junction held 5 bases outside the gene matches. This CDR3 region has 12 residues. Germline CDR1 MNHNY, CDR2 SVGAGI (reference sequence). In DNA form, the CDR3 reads TGTGCCAGCAGCCCCACGGGGGGTGAGCAGTTCTTC. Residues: CASSPTGGEQFF.

The CDR3 DNA reads TGCGCCAGCAGCCCCCGGGACAGATCCTACGAGCAGTACTTC. Its translation is CASSPRDRSYEQYF. The J gene is TRBJ2-7, the V gene TRBV4-1; 7 nucleotides agree with TRBD1. J lost 1 base, V lost 4 bases, and 4 bases had no gene match. Germline CDR1 and CDR2: MGHRA and YSYEKL. This CDR3 comprises 14 residues.